This is a list of T cell receptor beta chains from one sample in a study of blood T cell repertoires in COVID-19. The protocol was immunoSEQ multiplex PCR, while the TCRdb copy is restricted to in-frame clones and leaves out a portion. The data hold tens of thousands of clones, with approximately 91% observed a single time. Sequences were obtained from peripheral blood. The receptors were gathered from a man in his fifties with active COVID-19. The CDR3 runs from the conserved cysteine through the conserved F or W. A D gene is named only where the DNA matches it firmly. Clone size is stated in some rows and not others, as once, few, many or a class when expanded.

v_call	d_call	j_call	clone_size	cdr3_nt	cdr3_aa
TRBV9	-	TRBJ2-7	-	TGTGCCAGCAGCGTAGCAGGAACCAACGAGCAGTACTTC	CASSVAGTNEQYF
TRBV7-2	-	TRBJ1-4	-	TGTGCCAGCAGCAGGGACTCAAATGAAAAACTGTTTTTT	CASSRDSNEKLFF
TRBV4-2	-	TRBJ2-1	-	TGTGCCAGCAGCCAAGATTCCGTCCGGGGGTCCTACAATGAGCAGTTCTTC	CASSQDSVRGSYNEQFF
TRBV7-9	TRBD2	TRBJ2-1	-	TGTGCCAGCAGCATTAGCGGGAGCTCCTACAATGAGCAGTTCTTC	CASSISGSSYNEQFF
TRBV6-5	-	TRBJ1-1	once	TGTGCCAGCAGGGGGGGAAGAACTGAAGCTTTCTTT	CASRGGRTEAFF
TRBV5-4	TRBD1	TRBJ2-7	-	TGTGCCAGCAGCAAGGGACAGGGGGCGATCTACGAGCAGTACTTC	CASSKGQGAIYEQYF
TRBV19	-	TRBJ1-5	-	TGTGCCAGTAGTCCCGACGGGGTGGGGGGTCAGCCCCAGCATTTT	CASSPDGVGGQPQHF
TRBV6-5	TRBD1	TRBJ1-3	-	TGTGCCAGCAGGGGGACAGGGGGAAACACCATATATTTT	CASRGTGGNTIYF
TRBV6-6	TRBD1	TRBJ2-7	-	TGTGCCAGCAGTTACCCCGGACAGGCCGGCTACGAGCAGTACTTC	CASSYPGQAGYEQYF
TRBV6-2/TRBV6-3	TRBD2	TRBJ2-3	-	TGTGCCAGCAGTTACCGCCGGGGTAGCGGGAGGTCATGGGACACAGATACGCAGTATTTT	CASSYRRGSGRSWDTDTQYF
TRBV7-8	TRBD2	TRBJ2-7	-	TGTGCCAGCAGTCCACTAGCGGGAGTTTCCTACGAGCAGTACTTC	CASSPLAGVSYEQYF
TRBV6-5	-	TRBJ2-1	-	TGTGCCAGCAGCTCGGACAGTGAGGAGCAGTTCTTC	CASSSDSEEQFF
TRBV5-4	-	TRBJ2-7	-	TGTGCCAGCAGCTTTAGAGGTATCGGATACGAGCAGTACTTC	CASSFRGIGYEQYF
TRBV19	-	TRBJ1-1	-	TGTGCCAGTAGTCCCCTGAGCGATATCACTGAAGCTTTCTTT	CASSPLSDITEAFF
TRBV2	TRBD1	TRBJ1-2	-	TGTGCCAGCAGTTCTGACAGGGACTATGGCTACACCTTC	CASSSDRDYGYTF
TRBV9	-	TRBJ2-1	-	TGTGCCAGCAGCCCCCAGGGTAGCTCCTACAATGAGCAGTTCTTC	CASSPQGSSYNEQFF
TRBV6-5	TRBD1	TRBJ1-2	-	TGTGCCAGCAGCCGGGACAGGGGTATCGGCTATGGCTACACCTTC	CASSRDRGIGYGYTF
TRBV29-1	-	TRBJ2-1	-	TGCAGCGTTGCACCCCAGGGCATCTCTGAGCAGTTCTTC	CSVAPQGISEQFF
TRBV19	-	TRBJ1-5	-	TGTGCCAGTACCCCCCAGGGGAGCAATCAGCCCCAGCATTTT	CASTPQGSNQPQHF
TRBV27	TRBD1	TRBJ1-6	-	TGTGCCAGCGCCAGGGGGATTAATTCACCCCTCCACTTT	CASARGINSPLHF
TRBV6-5	-	TRBJ2-3	once	TGTGCCACCCTGGGGCTAGCGTCAGATACGCAGTATTTT	CATLGLASDTQYF
TRBV12-3/TRBV12-4	-	TRBJ1-2	-	TGTGCCAGCAGTTTCAGACAGAACTATGGCTACACCTTC	CASSFRQNYGYTF
TRBV13	TRBD2	TRBJ2-3	-	TGTGCCAGCAGCCCCTCGGGACTAGCGGGGGGCACAGATACGCAGTATTTT	CASSPSGLAGGTDTQYF
TRBV10-2	TRBD2	TRBJ2-1	-	TGCGCCAGCAGTGGGACCACTAGCGGGTCACTTTACAATGAGCAGTTCTTC	CASSGTTSGSLYNEQFF
TRBV9	-	TRBJ1-2	once	TGTGCCAGCAGCCCCCGACCGGGGGGTCATGGCTACACCTTC	CASSPRPGGHGYTF
TRBV10-3	TRBD1	TRBJ1-3	-	TGTGCCATCAGCCCCAGAGGACAGGATCTCTCTGGAAACACCATATATTTT	CAISPRGQDLSGNTIYF
TRBV3-1/TRBV3-2	TRBD1	TRBJ1-1	-	TGTGCCAGCAGCCTCGACCCAGGGGGTGACACTGAAGCTTTCTTT	CASSLDPGGDTEAFF
TRBV27	-	TRBJ2-3	-	TGTGCCAGCAGTACTCGGACCCAGGGATCCTCGACGCAGTATTTT	CASSTRTQGSSTQYF
TRBV5-1	-	TRBJ2-7	-	TGCGCCAGCAGTTACAGGGAGAACTACGAGCAGTACTTC	CASSYRENYEQYF
TRBV19	-	TRBJ1-2	-	TGTGCCAGTAGTATATCGCAGGGTTATGGCTACACCTTC	CASSISQGYGYTF
TRBV11-2	-	TRBJ1-1	-	TGTGCCAGCAGAATATGGGTCGGGGGAAGTAAGGAGAACACTGAAGCTTTCTTT	CASRIWVGGSKENTEAFF
TRBV19	TRBD1	TRBJ2-1	once	TGTGCCAGTAGTATAAGGGACAGGGGTGGAAATGAGCAGTTCTTC	CASSIRDRGGNEQFF
TRBV2	-	TRBJ2-3	-	TGTGCCAGCAAAACAATCGATACGCAGTATTTT	CASKTIDTQYF
TRBV7-3	-	TRBJ2-2	-	TGTGCCAGCAGCCCGCAGATAACCGGGGAGCTGTTTTTT	CASSPQITGELFF
TRBV27	TRBD1	TRBJ1-2	-	TGTGCCAGCCTACCTTTGACAGGGGGCAACTATGGCTACACCTTC	CASLPLTGGNYGYTF
TRBV5-6	TRBD2	TRBJ2-2	-	TGTGCCAGCAGCTCACTTCTAGCGGATATTAACACCGGGGAGCTGTTTTTT	CASSSLLADINTGELFF
TRBV7-2	TRBD1	TRBJ1-2	-	TGTGCCAGCAGCTCAAGCCCCTCCAGGGACAGATATGGCTACACCTTC	CASSSSPSRDRYGYTF
TRBV15	-	TRBJ2-1	-	TGTGCCACCAGCAGATCCAGGGCTAATGAGCAGTTCTTC	CATSRSRANEQFF
TRBV5-1	TRBD1	TRBJ2-7	-	TGCGCCAGCGGGGACCGGGACAGGGAATTCTACGAGCAGTACTTC	CASGDRDREFYEQYF
TRBV4-1	-	TRBJ2-1	-	TGCGCCAGCAGCCACGCGGGCGCCTACAATGAGCAGTTCTTC	CASSHAGAYNEQFF
TRBV18	-	TRBJ1-4	-	TGTGCCAGCTCACGGAGTGAAAAACTGTTTTTT	CASSRSEKLFF
TRBV7-2	-	TRBJ2-3	-	TGTGCCAGCCTTGCTAGCGGCACAGATACGCAGTATTTT	CASLASGTDTQYF
TRBV19	TRBD2	TRBJ2-1	-	TGTGCCAGTAGTGGCGCCGGGGGGAATGAGCAGTTCTTC	CASSGAGGNEQFF
TRBV25-1	TRBD1	TRBJ2-2	-	TGTGCCAGCAGGGACAGGGCGAACACCGGGGAGCTGTTTTTT	CASRDRANTGELFF